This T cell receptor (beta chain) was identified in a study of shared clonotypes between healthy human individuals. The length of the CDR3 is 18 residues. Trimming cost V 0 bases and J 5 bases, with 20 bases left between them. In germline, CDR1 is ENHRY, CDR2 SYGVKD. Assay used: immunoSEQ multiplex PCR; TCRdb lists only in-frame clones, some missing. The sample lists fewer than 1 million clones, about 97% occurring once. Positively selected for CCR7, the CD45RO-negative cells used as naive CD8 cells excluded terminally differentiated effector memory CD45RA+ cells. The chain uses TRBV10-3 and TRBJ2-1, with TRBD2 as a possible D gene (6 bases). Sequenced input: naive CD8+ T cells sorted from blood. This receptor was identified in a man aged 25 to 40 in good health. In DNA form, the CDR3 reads TGTGCCATCAGTGAGTCGGAGGGGACCCTCGGTTCTCACAATGAGCAGTTCTTC. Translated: CAISESEGTLGSHNEQFF.